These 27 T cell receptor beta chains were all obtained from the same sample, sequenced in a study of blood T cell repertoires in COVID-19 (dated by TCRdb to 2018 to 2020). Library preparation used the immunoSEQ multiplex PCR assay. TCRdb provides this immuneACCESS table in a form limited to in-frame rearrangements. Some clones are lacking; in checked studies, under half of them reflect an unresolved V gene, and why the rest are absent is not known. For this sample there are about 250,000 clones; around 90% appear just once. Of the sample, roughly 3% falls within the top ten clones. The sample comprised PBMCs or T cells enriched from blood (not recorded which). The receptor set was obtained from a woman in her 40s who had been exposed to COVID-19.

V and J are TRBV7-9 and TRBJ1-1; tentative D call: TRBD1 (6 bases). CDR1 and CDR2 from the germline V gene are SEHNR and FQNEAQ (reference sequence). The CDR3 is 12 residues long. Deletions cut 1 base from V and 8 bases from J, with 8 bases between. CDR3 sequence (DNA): TGTGCCAGCAGCTTAGAAGACAGGGAAGCTTTCTTT. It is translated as CASSLEDREAFF.

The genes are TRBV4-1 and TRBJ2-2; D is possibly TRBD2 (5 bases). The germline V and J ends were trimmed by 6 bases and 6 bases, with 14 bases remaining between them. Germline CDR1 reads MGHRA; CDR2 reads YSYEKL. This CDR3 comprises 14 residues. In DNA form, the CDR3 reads TGCGCCAGCAGACCCAATGCGGGTGCCGGGGAGCTGTTTTTT. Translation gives CASRPNAGAGELFF.

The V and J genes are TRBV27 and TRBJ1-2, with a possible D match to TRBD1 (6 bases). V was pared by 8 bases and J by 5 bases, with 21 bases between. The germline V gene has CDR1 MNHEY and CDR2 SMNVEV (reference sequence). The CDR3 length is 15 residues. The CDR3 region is CASRSPQGSKYGYTF. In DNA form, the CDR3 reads TGTGCCAGCCGCTCCCCACAGGGCTCAAAGTATGGCTACACCTTC.

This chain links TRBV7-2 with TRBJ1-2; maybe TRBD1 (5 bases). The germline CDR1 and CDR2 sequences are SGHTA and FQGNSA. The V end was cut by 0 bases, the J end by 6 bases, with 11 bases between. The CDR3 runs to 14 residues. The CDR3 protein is CASSLALRVDGYTF. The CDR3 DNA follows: TGTGCCAGCAGCTTAGCGCTCAGGGTCGATGGCTACACCTTC.

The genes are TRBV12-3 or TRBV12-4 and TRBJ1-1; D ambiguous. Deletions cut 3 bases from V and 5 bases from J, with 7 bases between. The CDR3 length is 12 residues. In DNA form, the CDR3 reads TGTGCCAGCAGTTTTACTTGGACTGAAGCTTTCTTT. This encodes CASSFTWTEAFF.

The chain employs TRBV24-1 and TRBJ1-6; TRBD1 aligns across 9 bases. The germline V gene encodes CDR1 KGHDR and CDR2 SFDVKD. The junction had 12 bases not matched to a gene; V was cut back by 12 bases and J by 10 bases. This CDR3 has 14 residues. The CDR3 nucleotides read TGTGCCGCCCAAGAGGGGACAGGGAGATCACCCCTCCACTTT. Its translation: CAAQEGTGRSPLHF.

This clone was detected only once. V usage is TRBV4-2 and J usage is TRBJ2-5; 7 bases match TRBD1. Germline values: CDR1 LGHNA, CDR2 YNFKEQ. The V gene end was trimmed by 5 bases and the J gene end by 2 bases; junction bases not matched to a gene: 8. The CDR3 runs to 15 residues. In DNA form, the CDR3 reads TGTGCCAGCAGCATGCCGGGACAGCCTCAAGAGACCCAGTACTTC. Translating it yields CASSMPGQPQETQYF.

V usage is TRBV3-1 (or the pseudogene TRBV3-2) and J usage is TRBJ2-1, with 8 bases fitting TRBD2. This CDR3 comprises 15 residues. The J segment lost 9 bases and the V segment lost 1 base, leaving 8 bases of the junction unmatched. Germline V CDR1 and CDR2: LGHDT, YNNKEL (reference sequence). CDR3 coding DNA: TGTGCCAGCAGCCAAGGGACTAGCCCATCCACTGAGCAGTTCTTC. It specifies CASSQGTSPSTEQFF.

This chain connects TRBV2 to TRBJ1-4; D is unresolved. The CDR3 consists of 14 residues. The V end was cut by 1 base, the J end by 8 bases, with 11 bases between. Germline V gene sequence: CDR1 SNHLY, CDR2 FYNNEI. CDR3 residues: CASSEEAGGEKLFF. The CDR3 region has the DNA TGTGCCAGCAGTGAAGAGGCAGGCGGGGAAAAACTGTTTTTT.

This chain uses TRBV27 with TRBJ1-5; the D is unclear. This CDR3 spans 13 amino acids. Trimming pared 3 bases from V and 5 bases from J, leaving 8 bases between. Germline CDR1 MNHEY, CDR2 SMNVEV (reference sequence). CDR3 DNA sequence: TGTGCCAGCAGTTTGGCGAGGTATCAGCCCCAGCATTTT. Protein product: CASSLARYQPQHF.

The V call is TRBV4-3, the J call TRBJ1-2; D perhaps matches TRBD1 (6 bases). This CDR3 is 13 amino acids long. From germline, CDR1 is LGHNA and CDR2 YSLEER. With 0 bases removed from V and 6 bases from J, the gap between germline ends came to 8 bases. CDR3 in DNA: TGCGCCAGCAGCCAAGACAGGGGAAATGGCTACACCTTC. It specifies CASSQDRGNGYTF.

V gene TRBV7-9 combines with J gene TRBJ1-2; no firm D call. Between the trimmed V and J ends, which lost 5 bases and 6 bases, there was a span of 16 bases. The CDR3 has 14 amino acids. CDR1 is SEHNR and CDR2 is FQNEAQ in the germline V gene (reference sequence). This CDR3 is CASSLAFRSDGYTF. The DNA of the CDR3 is TGTGCCAGCAGCCTTGCGTTTCGGTCTGATGGCTACACCTTC.

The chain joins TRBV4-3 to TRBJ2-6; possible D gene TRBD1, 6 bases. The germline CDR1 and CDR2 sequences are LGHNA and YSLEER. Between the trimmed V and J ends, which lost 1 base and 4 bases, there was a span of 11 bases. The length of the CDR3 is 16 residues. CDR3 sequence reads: CASSQATGTGANVLTF. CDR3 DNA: TGCGCCAGCAGCCAAGCGACAGGCACCGGGGCCAACGTCCTGACTTTC.

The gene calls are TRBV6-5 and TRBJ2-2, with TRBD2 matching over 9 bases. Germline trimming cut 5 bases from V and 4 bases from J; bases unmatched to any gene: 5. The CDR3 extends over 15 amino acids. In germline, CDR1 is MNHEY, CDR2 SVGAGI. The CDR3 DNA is TGTGCCAGCAGTAGCGGGGGGTTTGCCACCGGGGAGCTGTTTTTT. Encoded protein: CASSSGGFATGELFF.

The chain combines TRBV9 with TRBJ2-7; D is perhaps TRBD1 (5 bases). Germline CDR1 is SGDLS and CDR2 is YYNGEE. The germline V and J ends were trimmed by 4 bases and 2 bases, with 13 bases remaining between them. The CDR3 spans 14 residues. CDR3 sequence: CASSSQGGPYEQYF. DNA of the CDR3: TGTGCCAGCAGCTCCCAGGGTGGGCCCTACGAGCAGTACTTC.

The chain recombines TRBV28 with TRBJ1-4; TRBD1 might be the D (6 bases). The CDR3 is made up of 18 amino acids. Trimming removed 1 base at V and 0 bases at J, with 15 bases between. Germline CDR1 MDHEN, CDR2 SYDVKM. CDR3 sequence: CASSLSRGRRATNEKLFF. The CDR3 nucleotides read TGTGCCAGCAGTTTATCCAGGGGAAGACGCGCAACTAATGAAAAACTGTTTTTT. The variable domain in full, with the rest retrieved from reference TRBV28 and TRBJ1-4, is DVKVTQSSRYLVKRTGEKVFLECVQDMDHENMFWYRQDPGLGLRLIYFSYDVKMKEKGDIPEGYSVSREKKERFSLILESASTNQTSMYLCASSLSRGRRATNEKLFFGSGTQLSVL.

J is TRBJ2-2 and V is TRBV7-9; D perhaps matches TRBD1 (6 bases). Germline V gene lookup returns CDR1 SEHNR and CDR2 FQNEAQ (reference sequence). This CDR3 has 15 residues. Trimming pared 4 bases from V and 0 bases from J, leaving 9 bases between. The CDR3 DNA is TGTGCCAGCAGCTCCCGGGACACGAACACCGGGGAGCTGTTTTTT. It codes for CASSSRDTNTGELFF.

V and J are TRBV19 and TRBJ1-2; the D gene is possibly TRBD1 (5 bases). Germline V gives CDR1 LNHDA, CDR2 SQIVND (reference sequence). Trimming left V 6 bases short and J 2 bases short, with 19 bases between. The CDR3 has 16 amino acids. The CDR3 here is CASSRDRWGINYGYTF. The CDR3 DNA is TGTGCCAGTAGCAGAGATCGGTGGGGCATCAACTATGGCTACACCTTC.

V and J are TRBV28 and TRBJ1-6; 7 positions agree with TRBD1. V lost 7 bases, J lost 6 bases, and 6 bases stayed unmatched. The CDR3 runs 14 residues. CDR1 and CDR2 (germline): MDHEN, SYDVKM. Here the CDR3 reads CASNTGQVNSPLHF. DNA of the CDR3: TGTGCCAGCAATACAGGACAGGTTAATTCACCCCTCCACTTT.

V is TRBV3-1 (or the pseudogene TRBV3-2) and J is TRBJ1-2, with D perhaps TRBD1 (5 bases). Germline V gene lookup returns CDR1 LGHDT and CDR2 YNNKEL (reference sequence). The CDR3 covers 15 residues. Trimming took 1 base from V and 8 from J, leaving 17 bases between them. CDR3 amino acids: CASSQGSRGGEGYTF. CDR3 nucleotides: TGTGCCAGCAGCCAAGGAAGCCGGGGAGGGGAAGGCTACACCTTC.

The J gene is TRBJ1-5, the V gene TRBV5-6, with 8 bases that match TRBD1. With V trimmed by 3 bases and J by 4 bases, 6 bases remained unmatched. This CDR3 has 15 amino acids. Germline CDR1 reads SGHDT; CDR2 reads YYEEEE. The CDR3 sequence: CASSYSGGLNQPQHF. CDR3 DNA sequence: TGTGCCAGCAGCTATTCAGGGGGCCTAAATCAGCCCCAGCATTTT.

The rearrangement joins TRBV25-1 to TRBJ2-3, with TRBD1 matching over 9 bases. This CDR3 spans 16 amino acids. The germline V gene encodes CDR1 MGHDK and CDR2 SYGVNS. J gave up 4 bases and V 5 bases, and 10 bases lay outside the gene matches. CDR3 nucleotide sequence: TGTGCCAGCAGTCCCTTATACGGACAGGGGTCAGATACGCAGTATTTT. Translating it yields CASSPLYGQGSDTQYF.

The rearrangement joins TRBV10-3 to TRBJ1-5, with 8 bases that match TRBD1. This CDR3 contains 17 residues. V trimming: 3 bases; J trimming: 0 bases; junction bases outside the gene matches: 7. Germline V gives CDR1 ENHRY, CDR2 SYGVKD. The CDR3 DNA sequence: TGTGCCATCAGTGACACCTTCCAGGGGGCTAGCAATCAGCCCCAGCATTTT. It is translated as CAISDTFQGASNQPQHF.

DNA of the CDR3: TGCGCCAGCAGCTTCGGGACAATCTACTCTGGGGCCAACGTCCTGACTTTC. Its translation: CASSFGTIYSGANVLTF. The chain is built from TRBV5-1 and TRBJ2-6; tentative D call: TRBD1 (6 bases). CDR1 is SGHRS and CDR2 is YFSETQ in the germline V gene. Trimming shortened V by 2 bases and J by 0 bases, and 12 bases separated the two germline ends. The CDR3 is 17 residues long.

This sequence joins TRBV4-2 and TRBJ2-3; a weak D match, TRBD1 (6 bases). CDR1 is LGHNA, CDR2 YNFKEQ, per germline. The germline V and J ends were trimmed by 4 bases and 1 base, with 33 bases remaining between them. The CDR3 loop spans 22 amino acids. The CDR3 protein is CASSPLRRQASSESRGTDTQYF. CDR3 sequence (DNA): TGTGCCAGCAGCCCCCTGCGGCGACAGGCATCGTCGGAATCCCGCGGCACAGATACGCAGTATTTT.

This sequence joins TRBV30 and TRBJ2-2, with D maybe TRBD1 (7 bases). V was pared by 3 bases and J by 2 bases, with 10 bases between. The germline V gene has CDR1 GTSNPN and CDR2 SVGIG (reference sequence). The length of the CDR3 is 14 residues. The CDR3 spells CAWSQGGNTGELFF. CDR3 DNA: TGTGCCTGGAGCCAGGGGGGTAACACCGGGGAGCTGTTTTTT. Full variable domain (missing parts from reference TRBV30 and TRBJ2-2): SQTIHQWPATLVQPVGSPLSLECTVEGTSNPNLYWYRQAAGRGLQLLFYSVGIGQISSEVPQNLSASRPQDRQFILSSKKLLLSDSGFYLCAWSQGGNTGELFFGEGSRLTVL.

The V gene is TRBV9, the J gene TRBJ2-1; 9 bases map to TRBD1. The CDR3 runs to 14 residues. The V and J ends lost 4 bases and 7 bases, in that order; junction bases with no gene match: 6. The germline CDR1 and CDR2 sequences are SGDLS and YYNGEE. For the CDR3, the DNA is TGTGCCAGCAGCCCCGGGACAGGGACGAATGAGCAGTTCTTC. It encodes CASSPGTGTNEQFF.